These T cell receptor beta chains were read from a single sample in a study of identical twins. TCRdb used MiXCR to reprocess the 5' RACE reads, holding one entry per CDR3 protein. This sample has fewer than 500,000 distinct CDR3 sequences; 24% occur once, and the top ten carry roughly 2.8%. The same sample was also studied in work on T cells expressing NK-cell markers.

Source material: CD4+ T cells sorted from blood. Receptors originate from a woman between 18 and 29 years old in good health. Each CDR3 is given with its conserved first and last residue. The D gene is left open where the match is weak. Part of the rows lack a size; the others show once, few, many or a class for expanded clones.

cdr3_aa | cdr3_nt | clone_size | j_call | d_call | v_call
CASSSLTSGRPLSENEQFF | TGTGCCAGCAGCTCCTTGACTAGCGGGAGGCCCTTGTCCGAGAATGAGCAGTTCTTC | few | TRBJ2-1 | TRBD2 | TRBV5-4
CSAYRPGGGYEQYF | TGCAGTGCCTATCGTCCAGGGGGCGGTTACGAGCAGTACTTC | - | TRBJ2-7 | TRBD1 | TRBV20-1
CASSLERTARGYGYTF | TGCGCCAGCAGCTTGGAAAGGACAGCCAGGGGTTATGGCTACACCTTC | - | TRBJ1-2 | - | TRBV5-1
CAREDTNTGELFF | TGTGCCAGGGAGGACACGAACACCGGGGAGCTGTTTTTT | - | TRBJ2-2 | - | TRBV6-1
CASYTGQGVFEQFF | TGTGCCAGCTATACGGGACAGGGGGTTTTTGAGCAGTTCTTC | - | TRBJ2-1 | TRBD1 | TRBV7-2
CASSRALTDTQYF | TGTGCCAGCAGCCGGGCCCTCACAGATACGCAGTATTTT | - | TRBJ2-3 | - | TRBV7-9
CSGIRLAGREQYF | TGCAGTGGAATTAGGCTAGCGGGACGCGAGCAGTACTTC | - | TRBJ2-7 | TRBD2 | TRBV20-1
CASSPRESGGNEQFF | TGTGCCAGCAGTCCCCGGGAGAGTGGCGGCAATGAGCAGTTCTTC | - | TRBJ2-1 | - | TRBV7-8
CATAGSRNEQFF | TGTGCCACCGCGGGCAGCCGAAATGAGCAGTTCTTC | - | TRBJ2-1 | - | TRBV24-1
CSARHLGGEWLAKNIQYF | TGCAGTGCTAGACATCTAGGGGGGGAATGGCTAGCCAAAAACATTCAGTACTTC | - | TRBJ2-4 | - | TRBV20-1
CASRDRGSPSF | TGTGCCAGCAGAGACAGGGGATCCCCTTCGTTC | - | TRBJ2-1 | TRBD1 | TRBV12-3/TRBV12-4
CSVKPVGVVVSVGEQFF | TGCAGCGTTAAACCCGTAGGGGTTGTTGTAAGCGTGGGTGAGCAGTTCTTC | few | TRBJ2-1 | - | TRBV29-1
CASSPRGTGGAKEQYF | TGTGCCAGCTCACCACGCGGGACAGGGGGAGCGAAAGAGCAGTACTTC | - | TRBJ2-7 | TRBD1 | TRBV18
CASTEAGTEAFF | TGTGCCAGCACCGAGGCCGGGACTGAAGCTTTCTTT | - | TRBJ1-1 | - | TRBV6-2/TRBV6-3
CASSHSGANTGELFF | TGTGCCAGCAGCCACTCCGGGGCGAACACCGGGGAGCTGTTTTTT | - | TRBJ2-2 | - | TRBV3-1
CASTPIGHNEQFF | TGTGCCAGCACCCCGATAGGCCACAATGAGCAGTTCTTC | - | TRBJ2-1 | - | TRBV6-6
CASSGQLNQPQHF | TGTGCCAGCAGCGGACAGTTAAATCAGCCCCAGCATTTT | many | TRBJ1-5 | - | TRBV2
CASSVAALSGTDTQYF | TGTGCCAGCAGCGTAGCGGCCCTATCGGGTACAGATACGCAGTATTTT | - | TRBJ2-3 | - | TRBV9
CASTRDQATEAFF | TGTGCCAGCACCCGGGACCAGGCCACTGAAGCTTTCTTT | - | TRBJ1-1 | - | TRBV12-3/TRBV12-4
CASSLTGPRLGTQYF | TGTGCCAGCAGTTTGACGGGACCCCGACTTGGGACCCAGTACTTC | - | TRBJ2-5 | - | TRBV6-5
CASRDLAETQYF | TGTGCCAGCCGGGACTTGGCGGAGACCCAGTACTTC | few | TRBJ2-5 | - | TRBV2
CASRPGTPRSQPQHF | TGTGCCAGCAGACCCGGGACCCCCCGAAGTCAGCCCCAGCATTTT | - | TRBJ1-5 | - | TRBV7-2
CASSQDLRGLYEQYF | TGTGCCAGCAGCCAAGATTTGCGGGGGTTGTACGAGCAGTACTTC | few | TRBJ2-7 | TRBD2 | TRBV4-2
CASSPGDYNTDTQYF | TGCGCCAGCAGCCCGGGGGACTACAACACAGATACGCAGTATTTT | few | TRBJ2-3 | TRBD2 | TRBV5-1
CASSPGRVTGELFF | TGTGCCAGCAGCCCTGGGAGAGTAACCGGGGAGCTGTTTTTT | - | TRBJ2-2 | - | TRBV11-1
CASSRQATGELFF | TGTGCCAGCAGTCGACAGGCGACCGGGGAGCTGTTTTTT | few | TRBJ2-2 | - | TRBV6-2/TRBV6-3
CASGKTGTYTGELFF | TGTGCCAGCGGAAAGACAGGGACTTACACCGGGGAGCTGTTTTTT | - | TRBJ2-2 | - | TRBV2
CASSGLAVPYNEQFF | TGTGCCAGCAGCGGGCTAGCGGTGCCCTACAATGAGCAGTTCTTC | many | TRBJ2-1 | TRBD2 | TRBV9
CASSVHSGGASAGTDTQYF | TGTGCCAGCAGCGTGCATAGCGGGGGGGCCTCGGCGGGCACAGATACGCAGTATTTT | - | TRBJ2-3 | TRBD2 | TRBV9
CASSGGQRPYEQYF | TGCGCCAGCAGCGGGGGGCAGAGACCTTACGAGCAGTACTTC | - | TRBJ2-7 | - | TRBV5-1
CASSLGQAADEQFF | TGTGCCAGCAGCTTAGGGCAGGCCGCGGATGAGCAGTTCTTC | - | TRBJ2-1 | - | TRBV11-3
CSAAPSGTGNTIYF | TGCAGTGCTGCACCGTCGGGAACTGGAAACACCATATATTTT | few | TRBJ1-3 | - | TRBV20-1
CASSFMMNTEAFF | TGTGCCAGCAGCTTTATGATGAACACTGAAGCTTTCTTT | - | TRBJ1-1 | - | TRBV7-9
CASSVLSQRNEQFF | TGTGCCAGCAGCGTACTATCACAGCGGAATGAGCAGTTCTTC | - | TRBJ2-1 | - | TRBV9
CAIRETTGNEQYF | TGTGCCATCAGGGAAACCACAGGAAACGAGCAGTACTTC | few | TRBJ2-7 | - | TRBV10-3
CASSAGRLAAINEQFF | TGTGCCAGCAGCGCCGGGAGGCTAGCGGCCATCAATGAGCAGTTCTTC | few | TRBJ2-1 | TRBD2 | TRBV6-1
CASSLVREWEQFF | TGTGCCAGCAGCTTAGTACGGGAGTGGGAGCAGTTCTTC | - | TRBJ2-1 | - | TRBV11-2
CASSLGLAVNNEQFF | TGTGCCAGCAGCTTAGGACTAGCGGTAAACAATGAGCAGTTCTTC | many | TRBJ2-1 | TRBD2 | TRBV7-9
CSASAPGQATYEQYF | TGCAGTGCTAGCGCTCCGGGACAGGCCACCTACGAGCAGTACTTC | - | TRBJ2-7 | TRBD1 | TRBV20-1
CSASPPPGPRWGSQYF | TGCAGTGCTAGCCCCCCCCCGGGACCCCGGTGGGGAAGCCAGTACTTC | - | TRBJ2-5 | - | TRBV20-1
CSVGQGDEQYF | TGCAGCGTTGGACAGGGTGACGAGCAGTACTTC | many | TRBJ2-7 | TRBD1 | TRBV29-1
CASSQDSSTDLAKNIQYF | TGTGCCAGCAGCCAAGATTCGTCGACAGACCTAGCCAAAAACATTCAGTACTTC | few | TRBJ2-4 | - | TRBV3-1
CASSPRDSKLAFF | TGTGCCAGCAGCCCCAGGGACAGTAAGTTAGCTTTCTTT | - | TRBJ1-1 | TRBD1 | TRBV6-1